The 6 T cell receptor beta chains below were found in one sample sequenced in a study of T cell responses to AZD1222 COVID-19 vaccine. TCRdb keeps only in-frame clones here, not all; method: immunoSEQ multiplex PCR. The sample consists of 85,000 or so clones, more than 80% of them appearing once. Source: peripheral blood, taken on day 0 of AZD1222 vaccination. The receptor set was obtained from an adult in good health.

The chain joins TRBV6-5 to TRBJ1-2, with TRBD1 as a possible D gene (5 bases). Trimming removed 2 bases at V and 8 bases at J, with 15 bases between. The CDR3 totals 14 residues. Germline assignment: CDR1 MNHEY and CDR2 SVGAGI. The CDR3 DNA is TGTGCCAGCAGTTACGACCGACAGAAGGGCGGCTACACCTTC. Translation: CASSYDRQKGGYTF.

The rearrangement uses TRBV7-9 and TRBJ1-1; a possible D gene is TRBD1 (5 bases). The germline gives CDR1 SEHNR, CDR2 FQNEAQ (reference sequence). V dropped 8 bases and J dropped 3 bases, with 10 bases sitting between them. The length of the CDR3 is 12 residues. The CDR3 loop reads CASQWGDTEAFF. The CDR3 DNA is TGTGCCAGCCAATGGGGGGACACTGAAGCTTTCTTT.

The V gene is TRBV4-3, the J gene TRBJ2-2, with 9 bases fitting TRBD1. Losses at the gene ends were 0 bases for V and 7 bases for J; bases not matched to a gene: 12. The CDR3 extends over 18 amino acids. Germline CDR1 LGHNA, CDR2 YSLEER. The CDR3 sequence is CASSQEGLGTGFGGELFF. The CDR3 DNA follows: TGCGCCAGCAGCCAAGAGGGGCTTGGGACAGGGTTCGGCGGGGAGCTGTTTTTT.

The chain employs TRBV19 and TRBJ1-2, with D unresolved. Deletions cut 7 bases from V and 0 bases from J, with 12 bases between. This CDR3 is 14 amino acids long. Germline V gene lookup returns CDR1 LNHDA and CDR2 SQIVND (reference sequence). The CDR3 DNA sequence: TGTGCCAGTACCCAGACCCACCCTAACTATGGCTACACCTTC. Residues: CASTQTHPNYGYTF.

The chain combines TRBV5-6 with TRBJ1-1, with D possibly being TRBD1 (5 bases). Per the germline V gene, CDR1 is SGHDT and CDR2 is YYEEEE. The CDR3 is 13 residues long. The V end was cut by 2 bases, the J end by 6 bases, with 11 bases between. The CDR3 DNA sequence: TGTGCCAGCAGCTTCCGGGGGTACGCTGAAGCTTTCTTT. Translation: CASSFRGYAEAFF.

The chain employs TRBV4-3 and TRBJ1-1; maybe TRBD1 (6 bases). Trimming pared 2 bases from V and 4 bases from J, leaving 11 bases between. This CDR3 contains 14 residues. CDR1 LGHNA and CDR2 YSLEER come from the germline V gene. The CDR3 sequence is CASSQTGATTEAFF. DNA of the CDR3: TGCGCCAGCAGCCAAACGGGGGCGACCACTGAAGCTTTCTTT.